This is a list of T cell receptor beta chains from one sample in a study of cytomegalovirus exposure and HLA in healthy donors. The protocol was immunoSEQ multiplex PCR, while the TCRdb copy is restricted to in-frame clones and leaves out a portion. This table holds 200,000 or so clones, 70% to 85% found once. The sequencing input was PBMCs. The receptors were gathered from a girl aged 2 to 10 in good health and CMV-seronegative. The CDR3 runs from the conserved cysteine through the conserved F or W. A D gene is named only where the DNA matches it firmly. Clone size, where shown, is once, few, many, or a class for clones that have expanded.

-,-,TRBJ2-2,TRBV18,CASSPRPEPTGELFF,TGTGCCAGCTCACCACGGCCAGAACCAACCGGGGAGCTGTTTTTT
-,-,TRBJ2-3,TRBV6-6,CASSYLTVHLTDTQYF,TGTGCCAGCAGTTACCTGACAGTACACCTCACAGATACGCAGTATTTT
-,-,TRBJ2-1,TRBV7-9,CASSPASGGGAYNEQFF,TGTGCCAGCAGCCCGGCGTCGGGTGGAGGCGCCTACAATGAGCAGTTCTTC
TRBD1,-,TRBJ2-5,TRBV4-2,CASSQDLQGTETQYF,TGTGCCAGCAGCCAAGATTTACAGGGGACAGAGACCCAGTACTTC
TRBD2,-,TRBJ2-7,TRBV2,CASSETSAWNEQYF,TGTGCCAGCAGTGAGACTAGCGCTTGGAACGAGCAGTACTTC
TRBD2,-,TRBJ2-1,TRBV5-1,CASSPTAGLAPAEQFF,TGCGCCAGCAGCCCTACCGCGGGACTAGCTCCAGCTGAGCAGTTCTTC
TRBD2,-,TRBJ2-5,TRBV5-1,CASSQGLAGWQETQYF,TGCGCCAGCAGCCAGGGACTAGCGGGATGGCAAGAGACCCAGTACTTC
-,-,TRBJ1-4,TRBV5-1,CASSSPGVNEKLFF,TGCGCCAGCAGTAGTCCAGGGGTGAATGAAAAACTGTTTTTT
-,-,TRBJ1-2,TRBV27,CASRPEGFRGYTF,TGTGCCAGCAGACCCGAGGGTTTTAGGGGCTACACCTTC
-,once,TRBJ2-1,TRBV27,CASSFQAAALTYNEQFF,TGTGCCAGCAGTTTCCAGGCAGCGGCCCTTACCTACAATGAGCAGTTCTTC
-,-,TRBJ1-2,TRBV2,CASSEALDKAYGYTF,TGTGCCAGCAGTGAAGCCTTGGACAAAGCCTATGGCTACACCTTC
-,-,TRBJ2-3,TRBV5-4,CASSLRGSGNTDTQYF,TGTGCCAGCAGCTTAAGGGGGTCTGGGAACACAGATACGCAGTATTTT
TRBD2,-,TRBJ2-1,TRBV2,CASSSKTSGYNEQFF,TGTGCCAGCAGTTCTAAGACTAGCGGATACAATGAGCAGTTCTTC
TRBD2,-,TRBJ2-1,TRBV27,CASSLLGAGGREDEQFF,TGTGCCAGCAGTTTGCTCGGTGCGGGGGGCCGTGAGGATGAGCAGTTCTTC
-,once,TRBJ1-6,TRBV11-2,CASSLATGSSYNSPLHF,TGTGCCAGCAGCTTAGCAACAGGAAGCTCCTATAATTCACCCCTCCACTTT
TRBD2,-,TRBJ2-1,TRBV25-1,CASSASGNNEQFF,TGTGCCAGCAGTGCCAGCGGGAACAATGAGCAGTTCTTC
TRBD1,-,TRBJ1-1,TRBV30,CAWNGRDSIMNTEAFF,TGTGCCTGGAACGGACGGGACAGCATCATGAACACTGAAGCTTTCTTT
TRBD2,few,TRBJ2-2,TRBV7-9,CASSFSSSGSTGELFF,TGTGCCAGCAGCTTCTCATCCAGCGGGAGTACCGGGGAGCTGTTTTTT
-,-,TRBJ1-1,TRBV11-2,CASSQDNWNTEAFF,TGTGCCAGCAGCCAAGACAACTGGAACACTGAAGCTTTCTTT
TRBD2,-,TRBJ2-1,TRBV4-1,CASSQNPKRRREGYNEQFF,TGCGCCAGCAGCCAAAACCCCAAGAGGCGGCGGGAGGGTTACAATGAGCAGTTCTTC
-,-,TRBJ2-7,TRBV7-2,CASSLVNRDPYEQYF,TGTGCCAGCAGCTTAGTTAACAGGGACCCCTACGAGCAGTACTTC
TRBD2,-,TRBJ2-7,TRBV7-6,CASSLAEDYEQYF,TGTGCCAGCAGTCTAGCGGAAGACTACGAGCAGTACTTC
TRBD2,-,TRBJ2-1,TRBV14,CASDNGTNSYNEQFF,TGTGCCAGCGATAATGGGACTAACTCCTACAATGAGCAGTTCTTC
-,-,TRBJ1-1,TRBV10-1,CASSEERGRGGTEAFF,TGCGCCAGCAGTGAGGAGAGGGGGAGAGGTGGGACTGAAGCTTTCTTT
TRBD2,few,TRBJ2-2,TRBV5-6,CATRLAGNTGELFF,TGTGCCACCAGGCTAGCGGGTAACACCGGGGAGCTGTTTTTT
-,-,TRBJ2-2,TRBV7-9,CASSPDRRPGELFF,TGTGCCAGCAGCCCGGACAGACGCCCCGGGGAGCTGTTTTTT
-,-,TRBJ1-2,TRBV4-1,CASSQGSTGTHYGYTF,TGCGCCAGCAGCCAAGGGTCAACCGGGACACACTATGGCTACACCTTC
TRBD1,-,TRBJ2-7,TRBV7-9,CASSRSTGSPYEQYF,TGTGCCAGCAGCCGATCGACAGGGAGCCCCTACGAGCAGTACTTC
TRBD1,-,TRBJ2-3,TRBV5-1,CASSQPGQIPSTDTQYF,TGCGCCAGCAGCCAACCGGGACAGATTCCTAGCACAGATACGCAGTATTTT